This is a list of T cell receptor beta chains from one sample in a study of TIL therapy for anti-PD-1-resistant metastatic lung cancer. TCRdb keeps only in-frame clones here, not all; method: immunoSEQ multiplex PCR. The sample has 6,000 to 7,500 clones, 60% to 70% seen once. The specimen was tumor tissue, collected at baseline. The source is a person aged 25 to 79 with non-small cell lung cancer. Both conserved end residues are part of each CDR3. The order of the fields is J gene, D gene, clone size, V gene, CDR3 protein, CDR3 DNA. A D gene is named only where the DNA matches it firmly. Not every row has a clone size; where given, it reads once, few, many or a size class.

j_call: TRBJ2-1
d_call: .
clone_size: .
v_call: TRBV11-1
cdr3_aa: CASSPFVEGEQFF
cdr3_nt: TGTGCCAGCAGCCCGTTCGTTGAGGGCGAGCAGTTCTTC

j_call: TRBJ1-5
d_call: .
clone_size: .
v_call: TRBV9
cdr3_aa: CASSSGGGQGNQPQHF
cdr3_nt: TGTGCCAGCAGCTCGGGCGGGGGGCAGGGCAATCAGCCCCAGCATTTT

j_call: TRBJ2-7
d_call: .
clone_size: .
v_call: TRBV21-1
cdr3_aa: CASSLRAYEQYF
cdr3_nt: TGTGCCAGCAGTCTTAGGGCCTACGAGCAGTACTTC

j_call: TRBJ2-7
d_call: .
clone_size: .
v_call: TRBV25-1
cdr3_aa: CATKTESYEQYF
cdr3_nt: TGTGCCACGAAGACAGAAAGTTACGAGCAGTACTTC

j_call: TRBJ1-6
d_call: .
clone_size: large
v_call: TRBV6-5
cdr3_aa: CASSYGGRAHIHF
cdr3_nt: TGTGCCAGCAGCTACGGGGGCAGGGCCCATATCCACTTT

j_call: TRBJ1-2
d_call: .
clone_size: .
v_call: TRBV7-8
cdr3_aa: CASSLPSRRPNYGYTF
cdr3_nt: TGTGCCAGCAGCTTACCGAGTCGTAGGCCGAACTATGGCTACACCTTC

j_call: TRBJ2-1
d_call: .
clone_size: .
v_call: TRBV19
cdr3_aa: CASSISGPSSYNEQFF
cdr3_nt: TGTGCCAGTAGTATATCAGGCCCTAGCTCCTACAATGAGCAGTTCTTC

j_call: TRBJ2-1
d_call: TRBD2
clone_size: .
v_call: TRBV6-5
cdr3_aa: CASRYSGNEQFF
cdr3_nt: TGTGCCAGCAGGTATAGCGGGAATGAGCAGTTCTTC

j_call: TRBJ2-1
d_call: .
clone_size: .
v_call: TRBV9
cdr3_aa: CASSVGDNEQFF
cdr3_nt: TGTGCCAGCAGCGTAGGGGACAATGAGCAGTTCTTC

j_call: TRBJ2-7
d_call: TRBD2
clone_size: medium-sized
v_call: TRBV11-2
cdr3_aa: CASSLMRERFGGQYF
cdr3_nt: TGTGCCAGCAGCTTAATGCGGGAGCGTTTCGGGGGGCAGTACTTC

j_call: TRBJ2-3
d_call: .
clone_size: few
v_call: TRBV5-4
cdr3_aa: CASSLGRQTSTDTQYF
cdr3_nt: TGTGCCAGCAGCTTAGGGCGACAGACTAGCACAGATACGCAGTATTTT

j_call: TRBJ1-6
d_call: .
clone_size: few
v_call: TRBV9
cdr3_aa: CASSVGQTINSPLHF
cdr3_nt: TGTGCCAGCAGCGTAGGGCAGACTATTAATTCACCCCTCCACTTT

j_call: TRBJ2-5
d_call: TRBD1
clone_size: .
v_call: TRBV6-5
cdr3_aa: CASSSTGTGGGETQYF
cdr3_nt: TGTGCCAGCAGTTCTACCGGGACAGGGGGCGGAGAGACCCAGTACTTC

j_call: TRBJ2-3
d_call: .
clone_size: .
v_call: TRBV11-3
cdr3_aa: CASSSRGGTDTQYF
cdr3_nt: TGTGCCAGCAGCTCGAGGGGAGGCACAGATACGCAGTATTTT

j_call: TRBJ1-1
d_call: .
clone_size: .
v_call: TRBV9
cdr3_aa: CASSTRDGSEAFF
cdr3_nt: TGTGCCAGCAGCACCCGGGACGGAAGTGAAGCTTTCTTT

j_call: TRBJ2-1
d_call: .
clone_size: .
v_call: TRBV2
cdr3_aa: CASTESKGRSSYNEQFF
cdr3_nt: TGTGCCAGCACCGAGAGCAAGGGACGAAGCTCCTACAATGAGCAGTTCTTC

j_call: TRBJ2-7
d_call: .
clone_size: .
v_call: TRBV11-2
cdr3_aa: CASSLVGNYEQYF
cdr3_nt: TGTGCCAGCAGCTTAGTGGGCAACTACGAGCAGTACTTC

j_call: TRBJ2-5
d_call: .
clone_size: .
v_call: TRBV3-1/TRBV3-2
cdr3_aa: CASSQGRGPQETQYF
cdr3_nt: TGTGCCAGCAGCCAAGGGCGGGGGCCCCAAGAGACCCAGTACTTC

j_call: TRBJ1-5
d_call: .
clone_size: .
v_call: TRBV12-2
cdr3_aa: CASRLGGNGWGPNGLDQPQHF
cdr3_nt: TGTGCAAGTCGCTTAGGAGGGAATGGTTGGGGCCCGAATGGATTAGATCAGCCCCAGCATTTT

j_call: TRBJ2-5
d_call: TRBD1
clone_size: .
v_call: TRBV7-2
cdr3_aa: CASRMTGKETQYF
cdr3_nt: TGTGCCAGCAGAATGACAGGGAAGGAGACCCAGTACTTC

j_call: TRBJ2-7
d_call: TRBD2
clone_size: few
v_call: TRBV6-5
cdr3_aa: CASSFSGGTYEQYF
cdr3_nt: TGTGCCAGCAGCTTTAGCGGGGGAACCTACGAGCAGTACTTC

j_call: TRBJ2-3
d_call: .
clone_size: .
v_call: TRBV2
cdr3_aa: CASTTQNTDTQYF
cdr3_nt: TGTGCCAGCACAACACAGAACACAGATACGCAGTATTTT

j_call: TRBJ2-1
d_call: TRBD2
clone_size: .
v_call: TRBV4-1
cdr3_aa: CASSHPLATLDNNEQFF
cdr3_nt: TGCGCCAGCAGCCACCCACTAGCGACACTCGATAACAATGAGCAGTTCTTC

j_call: TRBJ1-5
d_call: TRBD1
clone_size: .
v_call: TRBV6-5
cdr3_aa: CASRGLGQGDQPQHF
cdr3_nt: TGTGCCAGCAGGGGGTTGGGACAGGGGGATCAGCCCCAGCATTTT

j_call: TRBJ2-1
d_call: .
clone_size: .
v_call: TRBV30
cdr3_aa: CAWGLIPGAEQFF
cdr3_nt: TGTGCCTGGGGCCTTATCCCCGGGGCTGAGCAGTTCTTC

j_call: TRBJ2-7
d_call: .
clone_size: .
v_call: TRBV7-8
cdr3_aa: CASSLVPQFEQYF
cdr3_nt: TGTGCCAGCAGCTTAGTCCCACAGTTCGAGCAGTACTTC